Following are 31 T cell receptor beta chains from one sample sequenced in a study of T cells after yellow fever vaccination. TCRdb analysed the 5' RACE reads with MiXCR anew, one entry per CDR3 protein. The sample has around 400,000 distinct CDR3 sequences; under 14% are singletons. The material was PBMCs, obtained on the day of the first yellow fever vaccination. The receptors originated from a young man who received the YFV17D yellow fever vaccine.

This clonotype was detected ten times or more. This chain uses TRBV12-3 or TRBV12-4 with TRBJ2-3; D perhaps matches TRBD2 (6 bases). V was pared by 2 bases and J by 5 bases, with 11 bases between. This CDR3 comprises 14 residues. CDR3 sequence reads: CASSLLLAGDTQYF. As DNA, the CDR3 is TGTGCCAGCAGTTTATTACTAGCTGGAGATACGCAGTATTTT.

V is TRBV7-2 and J is TRBJ2-7, with D perhaps matching TRBD1 (5 bases). Germline lookup yields CDR1 SGHTA and CDR2 FQGNSA. Trimming took 2 bases from V and 7 from J, leaving 15 bases between them. The CDR3 consists of 14 residues. This CDR3 is CASSLSGQGIEQYF. The CDR3 DNA sequence: TGTGCCAGCAGCTTATCCGGGCAGGGCATAGAGCAGTACTTC. Full variable domain (rest looked up from reference TRBV7-2 and TRBJ2-7): GAGVSQSPSNKVTEKGKDVELRCDPISGHTALYWYRQSLGQGLEFLIYFQGNSAPDKSGLPSDRFSAERTGGSVSTLTIQRTQQEDSAVYLCASSLSGQGIEQYFGPGTRLTVT.

This clonotype was found many times. The chain links TRBV12-3 or TRBV12-4 to TRBJ2-5; D may be TRBD1 (6 bases). This CDR3 contains 12 residues. With 6 bases removed from V and 5 bases from J, the gap between germline ends came to 10 bases. For the CDR3, the DNA is TGTGCCAGCAGGGACAGTAAGGAGACCCAGTACTTC. It specifies CASRDSKETQYF.

The gene calls are TRBV2 and TRBJ2-1, with D maybe TRBD2 (7 bases). CDR1 is SNHLY and CDR2 is FYNNEI in the germline V gene. V was trimmed by 6 bases and J by 4 bases, leaving 10 bases between them. CDR3 length: 13 amino acids. CDR3 nucleotide sequence: TGTGCCAGCAGCGGGGGGCAGTACAATGAGCAGTTCTTC. Protein: CASSGGQYNEQFF.

The chain uses TRBV5-4 and TRBJ2-3; D gene ambiguous. The CDR3 is 15 residues long. Trimming left V 4 bases short and J 6 bases short, with 18 bases between. Germline V gene sequence: CDR1 SGHNT, CDR2 YYREEE (reference sequence). CDR3 sequence (DNA): TGTGCCAGCAGCCCGAGGAACAGTAAGGCCGATACGCAGTATTTT. This codes for CASSPRNSKADTQYF.

The chain is built from TRBV5-4 and TRBJ2-7; possibly TRBD1 for D (5 bases). The germline V and J ends were trimmed by 2 bases and 2 bases, with 11 bases remaining between them. Germline V gives CDR1 SGHNT, CDR2 YYREEE (reference sequence). The CDR3 extends over 14 amino acids. The CDR3 nucleotides are TGTGCCAGCAGCTTAATTGGGGCACCCTACGAGCAGTACTTC. Translation gives CASSLIGAPYEQYF.

This clonotype was counted a few times. The V call is TRBV5-4, the J call TRBJ2-5; D is undetermined. V lost 2 bases to trimming and J lost 7 bases, with 6 bases between them. The CDR3 covers 11 residues. CDR1 and CDR2 from the germline V gene are SGHNT and YYREEE (reference sequence). CDR3 sequence reads: CASSFDSTQYF. The CDR3 DNA is TGTGCCAGCAGCTTCGATTCGACCCAGTACTTC.

As to this clonotype: An end of the junction does not agree with germline; a read error may underlie this. V and J are TRBV6-2 or TRBV6-3 and TRBJ2-3; TRBD2 is a possible D gene (6 bases). CDR3 size: 16 residues. In germline, CDR1 is MNHEY, CDR2 SVGEGT. CDR3 DNA sequence: TGTCCCAGCAGTCTCTCGCGGACTACTCGCCCAGATACGCAGTATTTT. Translation gives CPSSLSRTTRPDTQYF.

Worth noting for this clonotype: Germline and junction disagree at one end, which may indicate a read error. The chain uses TRBV20-1 and TRBJ1-1, with D perhaps matching TRBD1 (5 bases). Germline V gives CDR1 DFQATT, CDR2 SNEGSKA (reference sequence). The CDR3 has 14 residues. The CDR3 nucleotides are TGCAGTGCTAGAGATATTGGGGGGAACGCTGAAGCTTTCTTT. Translated, it gives CSARDIGGNAEAFF.

The chain employs TRBV5-1 and TRBJ1-1; TRBD1 might be the D (5 bases). Germline CDR1 SGHRS, CDR2 YFSETQ. V shed 1 base and J shed 3 bases, with 10 bases lying between them. There are 14 residues in the CDR3. The CDR3 sequence: CASSLQGRDTEAFF. CDR3 DNA: TGCGCCAGCAGCTTGCAGGGAAGGGACACTGAAGCTTTCTTT.

This clonotype was found many times. The chain recombines TRBV5-1 with TRBJ2-5, with 13 bases fitting TRBD2. Germline V gene sequence: CDR1 SGHRS, CDR2 YFSETQ. The V and J ends lost 3 bases and 8 bases, in that order; junction bases with no gene match: 16. The CDR3 length is 18 residues. CDR3 coding DNA: TGCGCCAGCAGCTGGAGGACTAGCGGGGGACCCACGGGGGAAACCCAGTACTTC. Its protein product is CASSWRTSGGPTGETQYF.

The chain's CDR3 is CASSLFAGGATDTQYF. The CDR3, as DNA: TGTGCCAGCAGCCTCTTTGCGGGGGGGGCCACAGATACGCAGTATTTT. The chain joins TRBV6-1 to TRBJ2-3; 9 bases match TRBD2. Germline CDR1 and CDR2: MNHNS and SASEGT. The CDR3 consists of 16 residues. Trimming removed 6 bases from V and 2 bases from J; junction bases left unmatched: 9.

V usage is TRBV4-2 and J usage is TRBJ2-6; 7 positions agree with TRBD1. CDR1 is LGHNA, CDR2 YNFKEQ, per germline. The CDR3 is 18 amino acids. Trimming at V came to 1 base and at J to 4 bases, leaving 10 bases not matched to a gene. For the CDR3, the DNA is TGTGCCAGCAGCCAAGTATCTAGGGGGCAGAGAGGGGCCAACGTCCTGACTTTC. Translation: CASSQVSRGQRGANVLTF.

The chain carries TRBV27 and TRBJ1-2; D might be TRBD1 (5 bases). This CDR3 spans 16 amino acids. The germline V gene has CDR1 MNHEY and CDR2 SMNVEV (reference sequence). Trimming took off 6 bases at V and 1 base at J, with 18 bases between the two ends. The CDR3: CASSPTPTDNNYGYTF. The CDR3, as DNA: TGTGCCAGCAGCCCCACGCCGACAGACAATAACTATGGCTACACCTTC.

This clonotype has more than one count but fewer than ten. The chain joins TRBV28 to TRBJ1-2; D is undetermined. This CDR3 is built from 15 residues. The germline V gene encodes CDR1 MDHEN and CDR2 SYDVKM. V gave up 2 bases and J gave up 3 bases, with 13 bases separating them. The CDR3 region has the DNA TGTGCCAGCAGTTTAGGCCCCGAGGGTCACTATGGCTACACCTTC. The encoded protein is CASSLGPEGHYGYTF.

This clonotype appeared many times. The rearrangement links TRBV21-1 to TRBJ1-4; the D call of TRBD1 is as the table states it, not checked on the DNA. TRBV21-1 is recorded as a pseudogene. This CDR3 region has 17 residues. In DNA form, the CDR3 reads TGTGCCAGCAGCTCTCTTCGACGGGGGGTGAGAAATGAAAAACTGTTTTTT. Translation: CASSSLRRGVRNEKLFF.

The sample holds a few counts of this clonotype. The V and J genes are TRBV12-3 or TRBV12-4 and TRBJ2-4; tentatively, D is TRBD1 or TRBD2 (5 bases each). The germline V and J ends were trimmed by 6 bases and 12 bases, with 18 bases remaining between them. The CDR3 is 13 amino acids. CDR3 sequence: CASSLGTPGAQYF. In DNA form, the CDR3 reads TGTGCCAGCAGCCTCGGGACCCCCGGGGCTCAGTACTTC.

This clonotype was picked up a small number of times. V and J are TRBV20-1 and TRBJ1-6, with D maybe TRBD1 (5 bases). The V end was cut by 3 bases, the J end by 6 bases, with 12 bases between. CDR3 length: 14 amino acids. In germline, CDR1 is DFQATT, CDR2 SNEGSKA (reference sequence). The CDR3 DNA reads TGCAGTGCTAGCCGGGGGATGGTTAATTCACCCCTCCACTTT. Protein sequence: CSASRGMVNSPLHF.

Here the CDR3 DNA reads TGTGCCACCAGCCCAAGGGACACGACGCGGGATACGCAGTATTTT. The encoded protein is CATSPRDTTRDTQYF. The V gene is TRBV15, the J gene TRBJ2-3, with D possibly matching TRBD1 (6 bases). V was clipped by 5 bases and J by 6 bases, with 18 bases between them. Germline lookup yields CDR1 LNHNV and CDR2 YYDKDF (reference sequence). This CDR3 is built from 15 residues.

J is TRBJ2-1 and V is TRBV6-1; 11 bases are a match to TRBD2. V dropped 7 bases and J dropped 5; count of bases not matched to a gene: 13. Germline V gives CDR1 MNHNS, CDR2 SASEGT. This CDR3 is built from 17 residues. The chain's CDR3 is CASKRILAGGQDNEQFF. As DNA, the CDR3 is TGTGCCAGCAAGCGTATTCTAGCGGGGGGTCAAGACAATGAGCAGTTCTTC.

This clonotype was seen a few times. The chain recombines TRBV5-1 with TRBJ2-5; TRBD2 matches at 7 bases. After removal of 3 bases from V and 5 bases from J, the junction contained 7 bases not matched to a gene. The CDR3 has 14 residues. In germline, CDR1 is SGHRS, CDR2 YFSETQ. The CDR3 region is CASSSGRGGETQYF. The CDR3 region has the DNA TGCGCCAGCAGCTCCGGAAGGGGAGGGGAGACCCAGTACTTC.

This clonotype has only a few counts. This chain joins TRBV25-1 and TRBJ2-2; D is possibly TRBD2 (6 bases). This CDR3 has 13 amino acids. Germline values: CDR1 MGHDK, CDR2 SYGVNS. The germline V and J ends were trimmed by 8 bases and 3 bases, with 10 bases remaining between them. The CDR3 sequence is CASRGTYTGELFF. CDR3 nucleotide sequence: TGTGCCAGCCGCGGGACCTACACCGGGGAGCTGTTTTTT.

The V gene is TRBV4-3, the J gene TRBJ2-7, with TRBD1 identical over 9 bases. CDR1 is LGHNA, CDR2 YSLEER, per germline. V lost 0 bases and J lost 4; bases outside the gene matches: 4. The CDR3 has 15 residues. The CDR3 nucleotides read TGCGCCAGCAGCCAAGATGGGACAGGGAGTTACGAGCAGTACTTC. Protein sequence: CASSQDGTGSYEQYF.

The rearrangement uses TRBV7-2 and TRBJ2-5, with D hard to call. Per germline, CDR1 SGHTA and CDR2 FQGNSA. V lost 5 bases, J lost 0 bases, and 10 bases lay in between. The CDR3 totals 14 residues. The CDR3 loop is CASSLAGHQETQYF. CDR3 in DNA: TGTGCCAGCAGCCTGGCAGGACACCAAGAGACCCAGTACTTC.

Only a few counts were recorded for this clonotype. The chain joins TRBV20-1 to TRBJ2-7, with 8 bases identical to TRBD2. This CDR3 contains 15 residues. Germline loops: CDR1 DFQATT, CDR2 SNEGSKA (reference sequence). The ends lost 3 bases at V and 2 bases at J; junction bases unmatched: 9. For the CDR3, the DNA is TGCAGTGCTAGGGGTCGTGGCGGGGGGACCTACGAGCAGTACTTC. Translated: CSARGRGGGTYEQYF.

This clonotype has a handful of counts. The V call is TRBV5-1, the J call TRBJ2-7; D is uncertain. Germline-derived CDR1 and CDR2 are SGHRS and YFSETQ. The CDR3 extends over 12 amino acids. Trimming left V 4 bases short and J 3 bases short, with 8 bases between. CDR3 DNA sequence: TGCGCCAGCAGCGCAGATGTCTACGAGCAGTACTTC. Protein product: CASSADVYEQYF.

This clonotype was picked up a small number of times. This chain links TRBV7-8 with TRBJ2-2, with unresolved D. This CDR3 region has 14 residues. Germline CDR1 SGHVS, CDR2 FQNEAQ. The V and J ends lost 3 bases and 1 base respectively, with 6 bases between them. CDR3 bases: TGTGCCAGCAGCTTGCATATGAACACCGGGGAGCTGTTTTTT. Translating it yields CASSLHMNTGELFF.

This clonotype was detected many times. The rearrangement joins TRBV9 to TRBJ1-5; D is undetermined. Trimming stripped 0 bases from V and 5 bases from J, with 6 bases between. Germline CDR1 SGDLS, CDR2 YYNGEE. This CDR3 spans 13 amino acids. The CDR3 sequence is CASSVGVDQPQHF. The CDR3 bases are TGTGCCAGCAGCGTAGGGGTGGATCAGCCCCAGCATTTT. The entire variable domain, with the rest obtained from reference TRBV9 and TRBJ1-5, is as follows: DSGVTQTPKHLITATGQRVTLRCSPRSGDLSVYWYQQSLDQGLQFLIQYYNGEERAKGNILERFSAQQFPDLHSELNLSSLELGDSALYFCASSVGVDQPQHFGDGTRLSIL.

This clonotype was found a few times. J is TRBJ1-4 and V is TRBV5-1; 8 positions match TRBD1. J gave up 8 bases and V 3 bases, and 6 bases lay outside the gene matches. The germline gives CDR1 SGHRS, CDR2 YFSETQ. CDR3 length: 14 residues. This CDR3 is CASSSGQVREKLFF. The DNA for the CDR3 is TGCGCCAGCAGCTCGGGACAGGTCAGGGAAAAACTGTTTTTT.

The table lists this clonotype with a few counts. The chain employs TRBV5-1 and TRBJ2-2; D might be TRBD1 (5 bases). Germline CDR1 and CDR2: SGHRS and YFSETQ. Deletions cut 4 bases from V and 1 base from J, with 14 bases between. The CDR3 runs to 16 residues. The CDR3 loop reads CASSLDSRVNTGELFF. For the CDR3, the DNA is TGCGCCAGCAGCCTAGACAGTAGAGTGAACACCGGGGAGCTGTTTTTT.

The sample holds a few counts of this clonotype. V and J are TRBV7-9 and TRBJ1-2, with TRBD1 as a possible D gene (6 bases). This CDR3 is built from 17 residues. CDR1 is SEHNR and CDR2 is FQNEAQ in the germline V gene (reference sequence). Trimming shortened V by 3 bases and J by 3 bases, and 20 bases separated the two germline ends. CDR3 in DNA: TGTGCCAGCAGCTTTACGGACCGGCGGGGGCTTTACTATGGCTACACCTTC. Its translation is CASSFTDRRGLYYGYTF.